This T cell receptor beta chain was found in a study of control samples from healthy donors and cancer patients. Sequenced by immunoSEQ multiplex PCR; TCRdb stores in-frame clones only, minus some. The sample carries more than 140,000 clones, 90% to 95% recorded once. V lost 2 bases and J lost 1, with 6 bases in between. The CDR3 extends over 14 amino acids. In germline, CDR1 is MNHEY, CDR2 SMNVEV (reference sequence). This clonotype was sampled from a man between 40 and 49 years old in good health. Source material: blood. The rearrangement uses TRBV27 and TRBJ2-1, with D perhaps matching TRBD2 (6 bases). For the CDR3, the DNA is TGTGCCAGCAGTTTAGCGGGGTCCTACAATGAGCAGTTCTTC. Its protein product is CASSLAGSYNEQFF.